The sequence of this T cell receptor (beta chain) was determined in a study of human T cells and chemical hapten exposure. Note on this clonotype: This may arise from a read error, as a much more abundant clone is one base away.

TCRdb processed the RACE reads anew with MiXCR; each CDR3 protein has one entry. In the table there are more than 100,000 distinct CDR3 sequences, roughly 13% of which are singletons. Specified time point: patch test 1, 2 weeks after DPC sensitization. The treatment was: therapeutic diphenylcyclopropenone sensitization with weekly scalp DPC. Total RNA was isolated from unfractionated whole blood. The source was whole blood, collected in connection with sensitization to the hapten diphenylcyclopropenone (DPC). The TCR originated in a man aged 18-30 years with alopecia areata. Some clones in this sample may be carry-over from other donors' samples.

The CDR3 nucleotides read TGTGCCAGCAGATATGGCGGACAGGGAAGGGCAGATGCGCAGTATTTT. Its translation is CASRYGGQGRADAQYF. V and J are TRBV28 and TRBJ2-3, with TRBD1 matching over 8 bases. This CDR3 is built from 16 residues. The V gene's germline CDR1 is MDHEN and CDR2 SYDVKM.